This T cell receptor (beta chain) was sequenced during a study of CD8 T cells in ankylosing spondylitis. This clonotype was recorded many times. Its antigen is not known. TCRdb redid the calling of the 5' RACE reads with MiXCR, one entry per CDR3 protein. The repertoire holds about 160,000 distinct CDR3 sequences, around 17% seen once, with about 8% in the top ten. This CDR3 has 20 residues. The V and J ends lost 6 bases and 2 bases, in that order; junction bases with no gene match: 19. Study-wide results and limits: Disease-linked clones were reportedly significantly enriched in matched ankylosing spondylitis synovial fluid. Blood from ankylosing spondylitis patients appeared to carry a characteristic roughly 8-variant TCR beta motif.

V and J are TRBV12-3 or TRBV12-4 and TRBJ1-2; 12 bases line up with TRBD1. The source is a male donor with ankylosing spondylitis or in good health (not recorded which). The sequencing input was blood, either unsorted or a sorted T cell fraction (not recorded which). The CDR3: CASSRIQGQGAIRVNYGYTF. The CDR3 coding sequence is TGTGCCAGCAGCCGCATTCAGGGACAGGGGGCGATCAGGGTGAACTATGGCTACACCTTC.